Below, 10 T cell receptor beta chains from the same sample are listed, as sequenced in a study of cytomegalovirus exposure and HLA in healthy donors. The PCR made use of 60 Vbeta and 13 Jbeta primers. The protocol was immunoSEQ multiplex PCR, while the TCRdb copy is restricted to in-frame clones and leaves out a portion. The table shows some 130,000 clones, with 85% to 90% occurring only once. Sequencing was performed on PBMCs. Receptors were obtained from a woman younger than 45 in good health and CMV-seropositive.

Regarding this clone: The junction differs from germline at one of its ends, possibly a read error. The rearrangement joins TRBV28 to TRBJ1-5; maybe TRBD1 (5 bases). Per the germline V gene, CDR1 is MDHEN and CDR2 is SYDVKM. The CDR3 sequence is 15 residues long. The CDR3, as DNA: TGTGCCAGCAATTTAGCGGGACGGCTGAATCAGCCCCAGCATTTT. Its translation is CASNLAGRLNQPQHF.

The rearrangement links TRBV28 to TRBJ1-4; 8 nucleotides line up with TRBD1. The CDR3 length is 14 residues. The V gene end was trimmed by 8 bases and the J gene end by 3 bases; junction bases not matched to a gene: 5. Germline CDR1 is MDHEN and CDR2 is SYDVKM. CDR3 nucleotide sequence: TGTGCCAGCCGAACAGGGGGGCCTAATGAAAAACTGTTTTTT. Translation: CASRTGGPNEKLFF.

The chain links TRBV6-6 to TRBJ1-1; tentatively, D is TRBD1 (6 bases). This CDR3 comprises 14 residues. Trimming removed 5 bases at V and 8 bases at J, with 18 bases between. Germline V gives CDR1 MNHNY, CDR2 SVGAGI (reference sequence). CDR3 amino acids: CASSLDGTGTEAFF. The CDR3 region has the DNA TGTGCCAGCAGTCTAGACGGGACCGGGACAGAAGCTTTCTTT.

This chain uses TRBV25-1 with TRBJ1-4, with D maybe TRBD1 (6 bases). V lost 4 bases to trimming and J lost 8 bases, with 14 bases between them. The length of the CDR3 is 14 residues. Germline lookup yields CDR1 MGHDK and CDR2 SYGVNS. CDR3 residues: CASSGVGAREKLFF. In DNA form, the CDR3 reads TGTGCCAGCAGTGGAGTGGGGGCGAGGGAAAAACTGTTTTTT.

This chain links TRBV5-1 with TRBJ2-3; 9 bases match TRBD2. The CDR3 contains 17 residues. Germline V gene sequence: CDR1 SGHRS, CDR2 YFSETQ. The V segment lost 0 bases and the J segment 0 bases; nucleotides outside the gene matches: 5. The CDR3 coding sequence is TGCGCCAGCAGCTTGGGGATAGCGGGGGCTAGCACAGATACGCAGTATTTT. Protein product: CASSLGIAGASTDTQYF.

J is TRBJ2-3 and V is TRBV5-4, with 7 bases aligning to TRBD1. From germline, CDR1 is SGHNT and CDR2 YYREEE (reference sequence). This CDR3 spans 14 amino acids. V shed 0 bases and J 6 bases; nucleotides not matched to a gene: 4. The CDR3 DNA is TGTGCCAGCAGCTTGGAGGGGGCGGGTGATACGCAGTATTTT. This sequence encodes CASSLEGAGDTQYF.

This chain uses TRBV2 with TRBJ1-2, with D hard to call. Germline V gives CDR1 SNHLY, CDR2 FYNNEI. V was cut by 6 bases and J by 8 bases, with 13 bases left in between. The CDR3 has 12 residues. The CDR3 region has the DNA TGTGCCAGCAGACCCCCCCCGGGGGGCTACACCTTC. As protein: CASRPPPGGYTF.

The chain joins TRBV7-3 to TRBJ2-1, with 8 positions matching TRBD2. V lost 4 bases, J lost 6 bases, and 8 bases stayed unmatched. The CDR3 runs to 15 residues. Germline loops: CDR1 SGHTA, CDR2 FQGTGA. CDR3 nucleotides: TGTGCCAGCAGCTCTCGGGGGGGGACTACCAATGAGCAGTTCTTC. Its protein is CASSSRGGTTNEQFF.

This chain links TRBV7-9 with TRBJ2-6; 7 nucleotides line up with TRBD1. This CDR3 comprises 17 residues. The ends lost 7 bases at V and 0 bases at J; junction bases unmatched: 9. Germline V gene lookup returns CDR1 SEHNR and CDR2 FQNEAQ (reference sequence). CDR3 sequence: CASIAGTAFSGANVLTF. In nucleotides, the CDR3 is TGTGCCAGCATAGCCGGGACAGCCTTCTCTGGGGCCAACGTCCTGACTTTC.

This chain joins TRBV19 and TRBJ2-1; D not resolved. In germline, CDR1 is LNHDA, CDR2 SQIVND (reference sequence). Trimming pared 3 bases from V and 0 bases from J, leaving 6 bases between. This CDR3 is built from 14 residues. This CDR3 is CASSISSSYNEQFF. In DNA, the CDR3 is TGTGCCAGTAGTATTTCCAGCTCCTACAATGAGCAGTTCTTC.